This record concerns one T cell receptor (beta chain) sequence. In TCRdb, the RT-PCR reads were re-called with MiXCR into one record per CDR3 protein. Among fewer than 200,000 distinct CDR3 sequences listed, 9.2% were seen once. CDR3 length equals 14 residues. Germline V CDR1 and CDR2: SGHRS, YFSETQ. With V trimmed by 4 bases and J by 4 bases, 4 bases remained unmatched. These data originate in a study of response to subunit inactivated influenza vaccine. The J gene is TRBJ2-3, the V gene TRBV5-1; 9 bases map to TRBD2. This specimen consisted of non-naive T cells sorted from PBMCs, obtained on the day of vaccination. The clonotype comes from a man over 45 who received an inactivated influenza vaccine. The CDR3 bases are TGCGCCAGCAGCCCTGAGCGGGGGGCAGATACGCAGTATTTT. Protein sequence: CASSPERGADTQYF.